This T cell receptor (beta chain) was identified in a study of control samples from healthy donors and cancer patients. Data came from immunoSEQ multiplex PCR; TCRdb stores just in-frame clones and leaves some out. The table lists about 130,000 clones, roughly 90% of them singletons, with roughly 7.8% in the top ten. Sequencing was carried out using blood. This receptor was obtained from a man between 18 and 29 years old in good health.

CDR3 in amino acids: CASSDPDISLTTNEKLFF. CDR3 DNA sequence: TGTGCCAGCAGTGACCCGGACATAAGCCTTACAACTAATGAAAAACTGTTTTTT. The V gene is TRBV6-4, the J gene TRBJ1-4, with D possibly matching TRBD1 (5 bases). CDR1 and CDR2 (germline): MRHNA, SNTAGT. This CDR3 comprises 18 residues. Trimming removed 2 bases from V and 0 bases from J, with 16 bases in between.